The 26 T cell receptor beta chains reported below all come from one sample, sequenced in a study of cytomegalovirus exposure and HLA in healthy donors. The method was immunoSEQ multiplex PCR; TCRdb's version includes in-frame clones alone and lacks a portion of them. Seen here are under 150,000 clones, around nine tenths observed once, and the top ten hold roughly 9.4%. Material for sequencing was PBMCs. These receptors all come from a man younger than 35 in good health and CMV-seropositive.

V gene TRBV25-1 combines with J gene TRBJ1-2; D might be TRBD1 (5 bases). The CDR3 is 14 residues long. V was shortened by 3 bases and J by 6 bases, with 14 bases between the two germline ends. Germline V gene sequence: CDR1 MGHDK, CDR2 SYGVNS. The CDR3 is CASSDLTPDNGYTF. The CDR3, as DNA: TGTGCCAGCAGTGATCTCACCCCGGACAATGGCTACACCTTC.

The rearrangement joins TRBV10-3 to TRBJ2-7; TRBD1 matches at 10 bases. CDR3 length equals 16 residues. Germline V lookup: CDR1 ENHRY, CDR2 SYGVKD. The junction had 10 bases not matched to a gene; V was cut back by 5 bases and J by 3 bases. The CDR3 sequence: CAISPSGQGVVYEQYF. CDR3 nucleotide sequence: TGTGCCATCAGTCCCTCCGGACAGGGGGTGGTCTACGAGCAGTACTTC.

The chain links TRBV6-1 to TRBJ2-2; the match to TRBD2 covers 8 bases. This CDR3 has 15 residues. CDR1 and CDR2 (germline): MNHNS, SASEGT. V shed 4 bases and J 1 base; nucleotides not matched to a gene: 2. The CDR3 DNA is TGTGCCAGCAGTGTGAGCGGGGGGAACACCGGGGAGCTGTTTTTT. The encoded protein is CASSVSGGNTGELFF.

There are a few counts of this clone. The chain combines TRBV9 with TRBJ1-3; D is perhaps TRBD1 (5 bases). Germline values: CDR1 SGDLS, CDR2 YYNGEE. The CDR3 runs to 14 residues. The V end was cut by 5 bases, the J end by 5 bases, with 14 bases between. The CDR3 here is CASRGGAERNTIYF. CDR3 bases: TGTGCCAGCAGAGGCGGGGCCGAACGAAACACCATATATTTT.

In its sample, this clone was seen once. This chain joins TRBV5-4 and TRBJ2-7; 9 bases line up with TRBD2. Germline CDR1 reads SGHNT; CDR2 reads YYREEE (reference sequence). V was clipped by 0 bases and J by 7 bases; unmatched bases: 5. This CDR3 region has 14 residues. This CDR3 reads CASSLEAGGQEQYF. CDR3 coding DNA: TGTGCCAGCAGCTTGGAAGCGGGAGGTCAAGAGCAGTACTTC.

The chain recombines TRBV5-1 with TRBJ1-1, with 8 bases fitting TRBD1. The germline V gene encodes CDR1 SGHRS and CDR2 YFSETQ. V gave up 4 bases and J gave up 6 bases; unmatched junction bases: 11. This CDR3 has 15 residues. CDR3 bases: TGCGCCAGCAGCATGGGACAGGTCAAAGTAGCTGAAGCTTTCTTT. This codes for CASSMGQVKVAEAFF.

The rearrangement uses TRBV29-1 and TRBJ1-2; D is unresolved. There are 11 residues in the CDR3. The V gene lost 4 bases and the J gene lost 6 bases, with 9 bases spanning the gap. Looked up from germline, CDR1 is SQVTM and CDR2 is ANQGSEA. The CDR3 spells CSVGREDGYTF. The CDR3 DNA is TGCAGCGTTGGCAGAGAGGATGGCTACACCTTC. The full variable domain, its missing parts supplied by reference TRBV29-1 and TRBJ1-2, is SAVISQKPSRDICQRGTSLTIQCQVDSQVTMMFWYRQQPGQSLTLIATANQGSEATYESGFVIDKFPISRPNLTFSTLTVSNMSPEDSSIYLCSVGREDGYTFGSGTRLTVV.

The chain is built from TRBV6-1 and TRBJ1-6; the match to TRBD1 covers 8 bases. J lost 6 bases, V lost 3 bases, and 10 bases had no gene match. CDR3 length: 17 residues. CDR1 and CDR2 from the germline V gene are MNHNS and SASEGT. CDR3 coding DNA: TGTGCCAGCAGTGATGTGGTAGGGACAGGAGGTAATTCACCCCTCCACTTT. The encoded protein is CASSDVVGTGGNSPLHF.

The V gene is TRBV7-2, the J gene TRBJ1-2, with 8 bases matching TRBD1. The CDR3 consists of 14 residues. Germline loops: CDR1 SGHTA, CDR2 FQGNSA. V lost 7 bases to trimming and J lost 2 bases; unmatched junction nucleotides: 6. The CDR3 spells CASTKDRANYGYTF. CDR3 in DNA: TGTGCCAGCACTAAGGACAGGGCGAACTATGGCTACACCTTC.

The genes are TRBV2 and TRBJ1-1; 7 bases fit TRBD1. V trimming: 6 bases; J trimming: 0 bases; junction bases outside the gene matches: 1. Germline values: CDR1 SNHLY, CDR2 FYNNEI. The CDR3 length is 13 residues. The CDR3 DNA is TGTGCCAGCAGCAGGGGGTTGAACACTGAAGCTTTCTTT. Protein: CASSRGLNTEAFF.

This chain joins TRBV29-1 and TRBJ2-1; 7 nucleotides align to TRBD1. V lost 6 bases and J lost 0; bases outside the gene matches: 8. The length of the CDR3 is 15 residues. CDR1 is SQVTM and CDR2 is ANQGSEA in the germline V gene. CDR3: CSVDDRDSSYNEQFF. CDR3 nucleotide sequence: TGCAGCGTAGACGACAGGGACAGCTCCTACAATGAGCAGTTCTTC.

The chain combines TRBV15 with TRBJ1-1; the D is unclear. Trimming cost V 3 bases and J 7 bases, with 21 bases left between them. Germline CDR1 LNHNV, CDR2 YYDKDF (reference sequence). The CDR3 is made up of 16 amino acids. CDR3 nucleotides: TGTGCCACCAGCAGCTCAAAGGGAGGATACAGAAATGAAGCTTTCTTT. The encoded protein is CATSSSKGGYRNEAFF.

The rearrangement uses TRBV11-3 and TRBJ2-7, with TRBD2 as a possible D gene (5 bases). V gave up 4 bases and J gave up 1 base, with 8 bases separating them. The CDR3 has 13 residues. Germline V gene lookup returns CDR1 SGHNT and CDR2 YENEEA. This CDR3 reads CASSSRVSYEQYF. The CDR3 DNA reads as TGTGCCAGCAGCTCGCGGGTTTCCTACGAGCAGTACTTC.

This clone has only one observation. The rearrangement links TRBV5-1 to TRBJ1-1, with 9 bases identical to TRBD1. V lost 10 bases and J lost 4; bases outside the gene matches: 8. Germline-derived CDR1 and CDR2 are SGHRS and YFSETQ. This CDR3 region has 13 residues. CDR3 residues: CASRDRDGTEAFF. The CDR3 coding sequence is TGCGCCTCCCGGGACAGGGACGGCACTGAAGCTTTCTTT.

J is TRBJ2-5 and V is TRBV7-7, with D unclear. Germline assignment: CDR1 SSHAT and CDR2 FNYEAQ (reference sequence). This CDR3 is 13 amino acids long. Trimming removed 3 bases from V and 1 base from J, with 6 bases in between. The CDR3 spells CASSFLRQETQYF. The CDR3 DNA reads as TGTGCCAGCAGCTTTCTTCGCCAAGAGACCCAGTACTTC. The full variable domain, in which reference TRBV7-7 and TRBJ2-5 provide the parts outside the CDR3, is GAGVSQSPRYKVTKRGQDVTLRCDPISSHATLYWYQQALGQGPEFLTYFNYEAQPDKSGLPSDRFSAERPEGSISTLTIQRTEQRDSAMYRCASSFLRQETQYFGPGTRLLVL.

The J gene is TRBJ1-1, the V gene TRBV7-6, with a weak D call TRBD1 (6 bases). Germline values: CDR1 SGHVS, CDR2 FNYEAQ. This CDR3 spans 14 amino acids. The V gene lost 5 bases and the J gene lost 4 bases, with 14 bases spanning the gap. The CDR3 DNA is TGTGCCAGCAGCCCCCCACAGGGAATCACTGAAGCTTTCTTT. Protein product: CASSPPQGITEAFF.

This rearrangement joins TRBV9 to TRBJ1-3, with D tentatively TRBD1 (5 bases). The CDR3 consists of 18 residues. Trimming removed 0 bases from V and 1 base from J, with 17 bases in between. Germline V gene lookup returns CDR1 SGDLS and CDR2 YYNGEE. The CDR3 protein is CASSVAPLGAGSGNTIYF. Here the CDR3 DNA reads TGTGCCAGCAGCGTAGCCCCCTTAGGGGCAGGGTCTGGAAACACCATATATTTT. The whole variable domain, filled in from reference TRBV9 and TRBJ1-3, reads DSGVTQTPKHLITATGQRVTLRCSPRSGDLSVYWYQQSLDQGLQFLIQYYNGEERAKGNILERFSAQQFPDLHSELNLSSLELGDSALYFCASSVAPLGAGSGNTIYFGEGSWLTVV.

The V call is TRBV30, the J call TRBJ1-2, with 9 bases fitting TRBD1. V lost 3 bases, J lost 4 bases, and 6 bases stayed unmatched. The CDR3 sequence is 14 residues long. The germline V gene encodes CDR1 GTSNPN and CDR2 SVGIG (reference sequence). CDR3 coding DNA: TGTGCCTGGAGCACAGGGGGCGGTAGCTATGGCTACACCTTC. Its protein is CAWSTGGGSYGYTF.

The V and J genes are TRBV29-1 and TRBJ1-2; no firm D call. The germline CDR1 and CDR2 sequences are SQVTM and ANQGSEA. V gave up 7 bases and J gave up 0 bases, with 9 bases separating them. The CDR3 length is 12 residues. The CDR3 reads CSGSRPNYGYTF. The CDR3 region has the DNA TGCAGCGGATCGCGCCCTAACTATGGCTACACCTTC.

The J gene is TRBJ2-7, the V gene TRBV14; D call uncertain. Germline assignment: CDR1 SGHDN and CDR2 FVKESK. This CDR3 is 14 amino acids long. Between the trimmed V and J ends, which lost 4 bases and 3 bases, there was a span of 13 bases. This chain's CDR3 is CASSRYSIRYEQYF. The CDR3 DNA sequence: TGTGCCAGCAGCCGCTACAGCATCCGCTACGAGCAGTACTTC.

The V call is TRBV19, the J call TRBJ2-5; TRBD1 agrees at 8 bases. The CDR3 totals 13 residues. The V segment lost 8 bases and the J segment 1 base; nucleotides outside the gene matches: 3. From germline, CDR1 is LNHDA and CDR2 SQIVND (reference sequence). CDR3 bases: TGTGCCAGTGCGGACAGGGCCCAAGAGACCCAGTACTTC. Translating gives CASADRAQETQYF.

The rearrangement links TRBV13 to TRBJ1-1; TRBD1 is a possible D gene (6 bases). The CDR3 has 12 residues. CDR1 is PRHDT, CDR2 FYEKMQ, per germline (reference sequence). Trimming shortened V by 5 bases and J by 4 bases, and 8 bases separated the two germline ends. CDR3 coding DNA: TGTGCCAGCAGCCGAGGGGGCACTGAAGCTTTCTTT. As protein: CASSRGGTEAFF.

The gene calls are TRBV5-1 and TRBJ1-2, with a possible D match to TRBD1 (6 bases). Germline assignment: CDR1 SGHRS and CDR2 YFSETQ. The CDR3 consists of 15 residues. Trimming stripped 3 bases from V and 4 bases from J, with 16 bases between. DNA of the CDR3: TGCGCCAGCAGCTGGGGAGGGGGGCGCGGCTATGGCTACACCTTC. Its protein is CASSWGGGRGYGYTF.

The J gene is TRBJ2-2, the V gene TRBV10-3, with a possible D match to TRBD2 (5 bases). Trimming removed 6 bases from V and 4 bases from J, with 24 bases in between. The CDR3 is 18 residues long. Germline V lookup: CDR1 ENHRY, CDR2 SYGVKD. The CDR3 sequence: CAISPNLEGSESTGELFF. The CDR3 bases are TGTGCCATCAGCCCTAACCTCGAGGGCAGTGAGAGCACCGGGGAGCTGTTTTTT.

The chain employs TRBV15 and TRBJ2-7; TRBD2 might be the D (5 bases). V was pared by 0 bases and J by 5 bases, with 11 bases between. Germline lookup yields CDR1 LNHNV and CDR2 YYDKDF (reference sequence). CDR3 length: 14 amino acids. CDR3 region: CATSRDSGENEQYF. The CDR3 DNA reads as TGTGCCACCAGCAGAGATTCTGGGGAGAACGAGCAGTACTTC.

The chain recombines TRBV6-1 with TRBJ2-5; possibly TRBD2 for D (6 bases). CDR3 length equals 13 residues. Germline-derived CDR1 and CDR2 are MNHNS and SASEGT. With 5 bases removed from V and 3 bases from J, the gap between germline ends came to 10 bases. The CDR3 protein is CASSTGRKETQYF. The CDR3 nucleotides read TGTGCCAGCAGTACGGGGAGGAAAGAGACCCAGTACTTC.